Listed below are T cell receptor beta chains from one sample, sequenced in a study of CD8+ T cells in alopecia areata. Clones were read by immunoSEQ multiplex PCR, and TCRdb kept only the in-frame ones, dropping some. The sample lists 80,000 to 100,000 clones, about 44% seen once, with 18% in the top ten. The source material was CD8+ T cells sorted from blood, sampled at week 24, from a patient treated with tofacitinib. The receptors originated from a human donor with alopecia areata. The CDR3 runs from the conserved cysteine through the conserved F or W. The D gene is left open where the match is weak. Size is omitted from some rows. Given values are once, few, many or a class for expanded clones.

>TRBJ2-3|NA|TRBD2|TRBV7-9
CASSSLGLAGDTQYF
TGTGCCAGCAGCTCCCTTGGACTAGCGGGAGATACGCAGTATTTT
>TRBJ2-2|NA|NA|TRBV7-8
CASSLEWAAPGELFF
TGTGCCAGCAGCTTAGAGTGGGCCGCACCCGGGGAGCTGTTTTTT
>TRBJ2-2|NA|NA|TRBV4-2
CASSQGFSEGNTGELFF
TGTGCCAGCAGCCAAGGGTTTTCGGAGGGAAACACCGGGGAGCTGTTTTTT
>TRBJ2-3|once|NA|TRBV27
CASSGLGRQDTQYF
TGTGCCAGCAGTGGACTCGGGAGACAAGATACGCAGTATTTT
>TRBJ2-3|NA|NA|TRBV10-3
CAISEMGSADTQYF
TGTGCCATCAGTGAAATGGGGTCCGCAGATACGCAGTATTTT
>TRBJ1-5|NA|NA|TRBV4-1
CASSLIEADSNQPQHF
TGCGCCAGCAGCCTCATAGAAGCGGATAGCAATCAGCCCCAGCATTTT
>TRBJ2-1|NA|TRBD2|TRBV19
CASSRGTSGRALEFF
TGTGCCAGTAGCCGCGGGACTAGCGGGAGGGCCTTGGAGTTCTTC
>TRBJ1-2|few|NA|TRBV29-1
CSGQGPNYGYTF
TGCAGCGGTCAAGGGCCTAACTATGGCTACACCTTC
>TRBJ2-7|NA|TRBD2|TRBV5-1
CASSEFSGGSYEQYF
TGCGCCAGCAGCGAGTTTAGCGGGGGTTCCTACGAGCAGTACTTC
>TRBJ2-7|NA|TRBD2|TRBV9
CASSPGLAGYEQYF
TGTGCCAGCAGCCCAGGACTAGCGGGGTACGAGCAGTACTTC
>TRBJ1-3|NA|NA|TRBV9
CASSATTASSGNTIYF
TGTGCCAGCAGCGCAACGACAGCCAGCTCTGGAAACACCATATATTTT
>TRBJ1-2|NA|NA|TRBV27
CASSLNGVSGYTF
TGTGCCAGCAGTTTAAACGGAGTGAGCGGCTACACCTTC
>TRBJ2-3|many|NA|TRBV30
CAWRARSYTDTQYF
TGTGCCTGGAGGGCCCGGAGTTACACAGATACGCAGTATTTT
>TRBJ1-1|NA|NA|TRBV9
CASSVDGGNTEAFF
TGTGCCAGCAGCGTAGATGGGGGGAACACTGAAGCTTTCTTT
>TRBJ2-7|NA|TRBD1|TRBV28
CASSPGTAYPYEQYF
TGTGCCAGCAGCCCTGGGACAGCTTACCCCTACGAGCAGTACTTC
>TRBJ1-4|few|TRBD1|TRBV4-1
CASSQGTGGNEKLFF
TGCGCCAGCAGCCAAGGGACAGGGGGAAACGAAAAACTGTTTTTT
>TRBJ2-7|few|NA|TRBV11-2
CASSGGREWREQYF
TGTGCCAGCAGCGGGGGACGGGAGTGGCGGGAGCAGTACTTC
>TRBJ1-5|few|NA|TRBV15
CATSRGTDGQPQHF
TGTGCCACCAGCAGGGGTACGGACGGGCAGCCCCAGCATTTT
>TRBJ2-2|few|NA|TRBV30
CAWSVRLPGELFF
TGTGCCTGGAGTGTTCGGTTGCCCGGGGAGCTGTTTTTT
>TRBJ2-3|few|NA|TRBV28
CASEWTGKRTDTQYF
TGTGCCAGCGAATGGACCGGGAAGCGCACAGATACGCAGTATTTT
>TRBJ2-7|NA|NA|TRBV29-1
CSVAGRDATYEQYF
TGCAGCGTCGCCGGGCGGGATGCAACCTACGAGCAGTACTTC
>TRBJ1-1|NA|NA|TRBV30
CAWSPGGNTEAFF
TGTGCCTGGTCCCCGGGGGGGAACACTGAAGCTTTCTTT
>TRBJ2-7|NA|TRBD2|TRBV5-1
CASSLGAGGYEQYF
TGCGCCAGCAGCTTGGGGGCGGGAGGCTACGAGCAGTACTTC
>TRBJ2-1|NA|NA|TRBV5-1
CASSYSSSLNEQFF
TGCGCCAGCAGCTATTCATCGTCTCTCAATGAGCAGTTCTTC
>TRBJ1-2|few|NA|TRBV7-9
CASSFGTPTYGYTF
TGTGCCAGCAGCTTCGGGACACCTACCTATGGCTACACCTTC
>TRBJ2-5|few|NA|TRBV7-9
CASSWPREEETQYF
TGTGCCAGCAGTTGGCCTCGGGAAGAAGAGACCCAGTACTTC
>TRBJ2-1|NA|TRBD2|TRBV19
CASSPRLAANNEQFF
TGTGCCAGTAGTCCCAGACTAGCGGCAAACAATGAGCAGTTCTTC
>TRBJ2-7|few|TRBD1|TRBV30
CARRDRGEHEQYF
TGTGCCCGCCGGGACAGGGGTGAGCACGAGCAGTACTTC
>TRBJ1-1|NA|NA|TRBV11-1
CASSLGQLEAFF
TGTGCCAGCAGCTTAGGGCAGCTTGAAGCTTTCTTT
>TRBJ2-2|NA|NA|TRBV27
CASTKKRGGETGELFF
TGTGCCAGCACAAAAAAAAGGGGCGGGGAAACCGGGGAGCTGTTTTTT
>TRBJ2-7|NA|TRBD2|TRBV23-1
CAGPRLAGVYEQYF
TGCGCCGGTCCTCGGCTAGCGGGAGTTTACGAGCAGTACTTC
>TRBJ2-7|NA|NA|TRBV4-1
CASSQNSGSYYEQYF
TGCGCCAGCAGCCAAAATTCGGGATCCTATTACGAGCAGTACTTC
>TRBJ1-2|NA|NA|TRBV6-6
CAYSGAGGYTF
TGTGCCTACTCGGGGGCTGGGGGCTACACCTTC
>TRBJ1-1|once|NA|TRBV2
CASSVGQGGPPNTEAFF
TGTGCCAGCAGTGTAGGACAAGGGGGGCCTCCGAACACTGAAGCTTTCTTT
>TRBJ2-2|few|TRBD2|TRBV30
CAGLGLAGPNTGELFF
TGTGCCGGACTTGGACTAGCGGGACCGAACACCGGGGAGCTGTTTTTT
>TRBJ2-3|NA|NA|TRBV19
CASRNDTLISTDTQYF
TGTGCCAGTAGAAACGACACCCTAATTAGCACAGATACGCAGTATTTT
>TRBJ2-2|NA|TRBD2|TRBV29-1
CSVPSAGGYTGELFF
TGCAGCGTCCCCAGCGCGGGAGGTTACACCGGGGAGCTGTTTTTT
>TRBJ2-1|NA|NA|TRBV14
CASSQGMGNEQFF
TGTGCCAGCAGCCAAGGGATGGGGAATGAGCAGTTCTTC
>TRBJ1-2|few|NA|TRBV19
CASSRNRHLDYGYTF
TGTGCCAGTAGTAGGAACAGACACCTCGACTATGGCTACACCTTC
>TRBJ2-7|NA|NA|TRBV11-2
CASSLTLIYEQYF
TGTGCCAGCAGCTTAACTCTTATCTACGAGCAGTACTTC
>TRBJ2-1|NA|NA|TRBV7-9
CASRHRDFQSSYNEQFF
TGTGCCAGCAGGCACCGGGACTTCCAGAGCTCCTACAATGAGCAGTTCTTC
>TRBJ1-2|few|NA|TRBV10-2
CASSGGVEGYTF
TGCGCCAGCAGTGGTGGGGTTGAAGGCTACACCTTC
>TRBJ2-3|NA|NA|TRBV27
CASSLRTASTDTQYF
TGTGCCAGCAGTCTTCGGACAGCGAGCACAGATACGCAGTATTTT
>TRBJ2-5|few|NA|TRBV29-1
CSVEQENRLQETQYF
TGCAGCGTTGAACAGGAAAACCGTCTCCAAGAGACCCAGTACTTC
>TRBJ2-7|NA|NA|TRBV4-1
CASSQDGGYEQYF
TGCGCCAGCAGCCAAGATGGAGGTTACGAGCAGTACTTC
>TRBJ2-5|NA|NA|TRBV29-1
CSVEGHRTQYF
TGCAGCGTTGAAGGTCATAGGACCCAGTACTTC
>TRBJ2-1|NA|TRBD2|TRBV7-9
CASSSRLAGGPGDEQFF
TGTGCCAGCAGCTCCCGACTAGCGGGAGGGCCGGGGGATGAGCAGTTCTTC
>TRBJ2-1|NA|TRBD2|TRBV25-1
CASSEPASGSSYNEQFF
TGTGCCAGCAGTGAACCCGCTAGCGGTTCCTCCTACAATGAGCAGTTCTTC
>TRBJ2-4|few|NA|TRBV2
CASSVARGAKNIQYF
TGTGCCAGCAGTGTGGCGCGGGGAGCCAAAAACATTCAGTACTTC
>TRBJ1-5|NA|TRBD1|TRBV19
CASSRPGQGQPQHF
TGTGCCAGTAGTCGTCCGGGACAGGGGCAGCCCCAGCATTTT
>TRBJ1-1|NA|NA|TRBV5-1
CASSLEGVTEAFF
TGCGCCAGCAGCTTGGAAGGGGTCACTGAAGCTTTCTTT
>TRBJ2-5|NA|NA|TRBV30
CAWSPSPSNQETQYF
TGTGCCTGGAGTCCCTCGCCGTCTAACCAAGAGACCCAGTACTTC
>TRBJ2-1|many|NA|TRBV19
CASSLAYNEQFF
TGTGCCAGTAGTCTCGCGTACAATGAGCAGTTCTTC
>TRBJ2-1|NA|NA|TRBV9
CASSLVSRGNEQFF
TGTGCCAGCAGCTTAGTATCCCGTGGGAATGAGCAGTTCTTC